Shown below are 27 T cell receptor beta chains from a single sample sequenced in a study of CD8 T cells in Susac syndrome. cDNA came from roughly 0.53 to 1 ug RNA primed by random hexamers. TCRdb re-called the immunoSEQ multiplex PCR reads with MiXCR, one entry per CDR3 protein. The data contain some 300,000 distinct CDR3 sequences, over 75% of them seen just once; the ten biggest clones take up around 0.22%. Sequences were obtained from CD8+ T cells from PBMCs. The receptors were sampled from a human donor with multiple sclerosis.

In DNA, the CDR3 is TGTGCCAGCCTCCGGACAGGGACCTTAAACACTGAAGCTTTCTTT. Translation: CASLRTGTLNTEAFF. V and J are TRBV28 and TRBJ1-1, with TRBD1 matching over 8 bases. Trimming removed 8 bases from V and 2 bases from J; junction bases left unmatched: 10. Germline lookup yields CDR1 MDHEN and CDR2 SYDVKM. The CDR3 length is 15 residues.

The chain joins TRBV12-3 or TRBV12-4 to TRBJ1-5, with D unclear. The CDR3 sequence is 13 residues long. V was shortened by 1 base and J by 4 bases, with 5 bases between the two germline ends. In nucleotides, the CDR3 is TGTGCCAGCAGTTTAGACGGGAATCAGCCCCAGCATTTT. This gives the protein CASSLDGNQPQHF.

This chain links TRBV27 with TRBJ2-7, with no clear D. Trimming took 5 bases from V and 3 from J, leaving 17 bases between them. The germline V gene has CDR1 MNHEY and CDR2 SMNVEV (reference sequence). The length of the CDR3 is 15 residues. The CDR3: CASSRGDAWGYEQYF. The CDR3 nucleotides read TGTGCCAGCAGTCGCGGCGACGCATGGGGCTACGAGCAGTACTTC.

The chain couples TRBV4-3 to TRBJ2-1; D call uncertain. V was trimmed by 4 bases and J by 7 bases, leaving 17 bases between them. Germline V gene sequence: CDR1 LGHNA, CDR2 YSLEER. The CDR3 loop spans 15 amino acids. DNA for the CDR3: TGCGCCAGCAGCCTCGGACCCCCCTCGGTTAATGAGCAGTTCTTC. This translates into CASSLGPPSVNEQFF.

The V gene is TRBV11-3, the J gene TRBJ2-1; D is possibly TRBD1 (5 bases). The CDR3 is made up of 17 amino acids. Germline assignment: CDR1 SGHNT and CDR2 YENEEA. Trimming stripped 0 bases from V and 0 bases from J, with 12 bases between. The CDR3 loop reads CASSLDNRPSSYNEQFF. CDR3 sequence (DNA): TGTGCCAGCAGCTTAGATAACAGGCCGAGCTCCTACAATGAGCAGTTCTTC.

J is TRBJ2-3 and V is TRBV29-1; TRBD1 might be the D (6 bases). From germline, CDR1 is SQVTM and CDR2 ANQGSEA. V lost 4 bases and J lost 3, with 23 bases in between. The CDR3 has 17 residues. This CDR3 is CSVVGAGGVARTDTQYF. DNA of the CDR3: TGCAGCGTTGTGGGGGCAGGTGGAGTTGCGAGGACAGATACGCAGTATTTT.

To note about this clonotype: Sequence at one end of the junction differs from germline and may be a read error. In nucleotides, the CDR3 is TGTGCCAGCAGCTTGGGGTCGGAGCGGTTCTTC. This codes for CASSLGSERFF. The gene calls are TRBV7-8 and TRBJ2-1; D uncertain. Germline V gives CDR1 SGHVS, CDR2 FQNEAQ. The CDR3 is 11 residues long.

CDR3 sequence: CASSFADHEQFF. The CDR3 nucleotides are TGTGCCAGCAGCTTTGCCGACCATGAGCAGTTCTTC. V usage is TRBV5-6 and J usage is TRBJ2-1, with unresolved D. V gave up 2 bases and J gave up 8 bases, with 8 bases separating them. The CDR3 is 12 residues long. The germline gives CDR1 SGHDT, CDR2 YYEEEE.

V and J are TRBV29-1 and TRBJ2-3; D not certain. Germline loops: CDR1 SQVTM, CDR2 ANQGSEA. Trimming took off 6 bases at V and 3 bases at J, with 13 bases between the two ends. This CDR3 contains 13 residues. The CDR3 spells CSVRSGMTDTQYF. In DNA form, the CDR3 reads TGCAGCGTGAGGAGTGGTATGACAGATACGCAGTATTTT.

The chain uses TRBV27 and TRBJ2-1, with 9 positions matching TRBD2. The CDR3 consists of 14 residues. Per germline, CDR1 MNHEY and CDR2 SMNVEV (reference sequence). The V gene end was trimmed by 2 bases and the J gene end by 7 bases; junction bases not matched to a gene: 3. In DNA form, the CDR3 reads TGTGCCAGCAGTTTAGACCTAGCGGGGAATGAGCAGTTCTTC. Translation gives CASSLDLAGNEQFF.

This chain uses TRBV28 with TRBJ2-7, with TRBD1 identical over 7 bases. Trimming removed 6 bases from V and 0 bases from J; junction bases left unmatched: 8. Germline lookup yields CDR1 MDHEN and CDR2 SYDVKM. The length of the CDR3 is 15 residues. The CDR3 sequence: CASSIGQAYSYEQYF. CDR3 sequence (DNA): TGTGCCAGCAGCATAGGACAGGCCTACTCCTACGAGCAGTACTTC.

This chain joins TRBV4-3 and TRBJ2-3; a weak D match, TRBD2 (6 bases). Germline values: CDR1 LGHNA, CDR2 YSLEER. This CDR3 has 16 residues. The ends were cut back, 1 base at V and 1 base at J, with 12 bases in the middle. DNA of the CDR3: TGCGCCAGCAGCCAAGGGGGGGTAGCGGGCACAGATACGCAGTATTTT. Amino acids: CASSQGGVAGTDTQYF.

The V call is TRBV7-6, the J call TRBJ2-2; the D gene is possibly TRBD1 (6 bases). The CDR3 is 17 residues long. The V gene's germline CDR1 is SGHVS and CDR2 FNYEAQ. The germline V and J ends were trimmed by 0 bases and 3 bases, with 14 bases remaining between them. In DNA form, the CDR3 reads TGTGCCAGCAGCTTAGCCAGGGGCCACGAGGACACCGGGGAGCTGTTTTTT. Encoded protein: CASSLARGHEDTGELFF.

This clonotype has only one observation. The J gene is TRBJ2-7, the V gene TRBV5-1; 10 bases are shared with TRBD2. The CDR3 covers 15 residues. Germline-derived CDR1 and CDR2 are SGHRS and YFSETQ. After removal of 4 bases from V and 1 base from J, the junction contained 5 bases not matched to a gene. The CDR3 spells CASSPGTSVSYEQYF. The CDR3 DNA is TGCGCCAGCAGCCCGGGGACTAGCGTTTCCTACGAGCAGTACTTC.

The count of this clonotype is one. In DNA, the CDR3 is TGTGCCAGCAGTTTAATCGGAGGTTACACCGGGGAGCTGTTTTTT. This gives the protein CASSLIGGYTGELFF. The rearrangement joins TRBV28 to TRBJ2-2; D possibly corresponds to TRBD2 (5 bases). V lost 2 bases and J 3 bases, leaving 10 bases between the germline ends. Germline-derived CDR1 and CDR2 are MDHEN and SYDVKM. This CDR3 contains 15 residues.

DNA of the CDR3: TGCAGTGCTCTGACTAGAGGCCTCAATGAGCAGTTCTTC. Its translation: CSALTRGLNEQFF. This chain links TRBV20-1 with TRBJ2-1, with D possibly matching TRBD2 (6 bases). CDR1 DFQATT and CDR2 SNEGSKA come from the germline V gene (reference sequence). The V end was cut by 5 bases, the J end by 6 bases, with 14 bases between. The length of the CDR3 is 13 residues.

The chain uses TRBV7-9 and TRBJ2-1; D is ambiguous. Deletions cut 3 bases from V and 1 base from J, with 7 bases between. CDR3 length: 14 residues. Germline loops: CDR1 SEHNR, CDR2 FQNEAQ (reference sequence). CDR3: CASSFPASYNEQFF. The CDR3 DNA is TGTGCCAGCAGCTTTCCCGCTTCCTACAATGAGCAGTTCTTC.

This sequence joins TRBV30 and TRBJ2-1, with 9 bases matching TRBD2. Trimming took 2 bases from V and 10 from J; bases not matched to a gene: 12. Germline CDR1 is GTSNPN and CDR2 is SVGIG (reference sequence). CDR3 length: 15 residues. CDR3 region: CAWSPGIAGVLEQFF. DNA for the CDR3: TGTGCCTGGAGTCCCGGGATAGCGGGAGTTCTGGAGCAGTTCTTC.

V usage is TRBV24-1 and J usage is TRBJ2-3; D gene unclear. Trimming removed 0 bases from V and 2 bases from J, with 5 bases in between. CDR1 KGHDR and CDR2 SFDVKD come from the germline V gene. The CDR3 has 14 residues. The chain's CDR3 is CATSDLAHTDTQYF. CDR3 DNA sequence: TGTGCCACCAGTGATTTGGCACACACAGATACGCAGTATTTT.

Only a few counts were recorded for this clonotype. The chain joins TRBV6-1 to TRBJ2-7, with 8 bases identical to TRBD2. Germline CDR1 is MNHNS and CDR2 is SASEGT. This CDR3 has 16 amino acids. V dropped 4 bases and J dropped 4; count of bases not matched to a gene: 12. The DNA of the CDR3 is TGTGCCAGCAGTGGGCCTCGGGCGGGAGGATTGTACGAGCAGTACTTC. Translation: CASSGPRAGGLYEQYF.

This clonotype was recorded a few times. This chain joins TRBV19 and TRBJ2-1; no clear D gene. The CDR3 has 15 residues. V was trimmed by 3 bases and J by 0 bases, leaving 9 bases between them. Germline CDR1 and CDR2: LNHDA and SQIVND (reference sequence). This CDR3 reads CASSILLSSYNEQFF. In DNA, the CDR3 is TGTGCCAGTAGTATTTTACTCAGCTCCTACAATGAGCAGTTCTTC.

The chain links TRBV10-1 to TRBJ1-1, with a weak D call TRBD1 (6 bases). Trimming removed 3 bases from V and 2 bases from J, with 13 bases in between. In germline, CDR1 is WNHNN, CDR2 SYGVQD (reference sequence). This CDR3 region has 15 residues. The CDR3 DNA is TGCGCCAGCAGTGAATTCCAGGGGAGAAACACTGAAGCTTTCTTT. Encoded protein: CASSEFQGRNTEAFF.

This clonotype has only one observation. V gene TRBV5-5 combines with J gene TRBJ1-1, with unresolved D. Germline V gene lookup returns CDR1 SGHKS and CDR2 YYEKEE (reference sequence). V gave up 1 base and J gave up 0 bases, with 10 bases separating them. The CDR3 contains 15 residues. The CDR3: CASSLTGNMNTEAFF. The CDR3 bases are TGTGCCAGCAGCTTGACGGGGAATATGAACACTGAAGCTTTCTTT.

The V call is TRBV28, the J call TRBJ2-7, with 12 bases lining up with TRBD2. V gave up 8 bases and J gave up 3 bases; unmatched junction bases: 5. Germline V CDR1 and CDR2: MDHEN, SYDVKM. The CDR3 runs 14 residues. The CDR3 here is CASETSGSFYEQYF. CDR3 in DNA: TGTGCCAGCGAGACTAGCGGGAGTTTCTACGAGCAGTACTTC.

This CDR3 reads CASRQGRNEQFF. The CDR3 nucleotides read TGTGCCAGCAGGCAGGGTAGAAATGAGCAGTTCTTC. V is TRBV27 and J is TRBJ2-1; D may be TRBD1 (5 bases). The CDR3 has 12 amino acids. The V and J ends lost 6 bases and 7 bases respectively, with 10 bases between them. In germline, CDR1 is MNHEY, CDR2 SMNVEV (reference sequence).

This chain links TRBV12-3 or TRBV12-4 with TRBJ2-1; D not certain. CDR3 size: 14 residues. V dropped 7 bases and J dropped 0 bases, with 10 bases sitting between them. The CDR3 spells CASNVVGSYNEQFF. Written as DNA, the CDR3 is TGTGCCAGCAACGTGGTCGGCTCCTACAATGAGCAGTTCTTC.

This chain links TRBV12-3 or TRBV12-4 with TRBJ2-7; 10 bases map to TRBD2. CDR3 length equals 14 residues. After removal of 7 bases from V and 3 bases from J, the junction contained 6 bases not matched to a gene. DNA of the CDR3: TGTGCCAGCACGGATAGCGGGAGGTTCTACGAGCAGTACTTC. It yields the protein CASTDSGRFYEQYF.